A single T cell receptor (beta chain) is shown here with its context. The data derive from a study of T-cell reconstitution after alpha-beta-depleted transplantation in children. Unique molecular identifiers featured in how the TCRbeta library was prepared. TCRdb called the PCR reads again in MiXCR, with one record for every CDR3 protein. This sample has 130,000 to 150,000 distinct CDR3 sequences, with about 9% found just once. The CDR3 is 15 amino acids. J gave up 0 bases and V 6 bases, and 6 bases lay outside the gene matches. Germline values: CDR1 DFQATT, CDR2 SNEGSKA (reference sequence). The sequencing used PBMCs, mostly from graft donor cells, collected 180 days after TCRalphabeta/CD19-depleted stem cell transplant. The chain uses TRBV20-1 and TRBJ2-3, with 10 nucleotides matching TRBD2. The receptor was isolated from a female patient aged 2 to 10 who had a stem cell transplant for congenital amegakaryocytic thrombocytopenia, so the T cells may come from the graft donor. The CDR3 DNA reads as TGCAGTGCCAGGACTAGCGGCCTTAGCACAGATACGCAGTATTTT. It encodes CSARTSGLSTDTQYF.